This T cell receptor (beta chain) was observed in a study of blood T cell repertoires in COVID-19. Study in general: COVID-19 samples, acute and convalescent, were from the United States, Italy and Spain. Sample material is recorded as cDNA or gDNA derived from T cells, B-cell-depleted T cells, or PBMCs.

Per the original methods: From reference gene primer amplification, estimates of nucleated cell counts were derived. The protocol was immunoSEQ multiplex PCR, while the TCRdb copy is restricted to in-frame clones and leaves out a portion. D and trimming were read from the DNA, whereas the V and J calls and clone size are those reported in that table. The sample lists fewer than 450,000 clones; 85% to 90% were seen once. Seattle's cohort entered during active infection and was followed longitudinally. With 5 bases clipped from V and 3 bases from J, the junction kept 10 bases outside the gene matches. This CDR3 is 16 amino acids long. The germline V gene has CDR1 SEHNR and CDR2 FQNEAQ (reference sequence).

This TCR derives from a woman aged 50 to 65 with COVID-19, enrolled during active disease. Sequencing was done on a sample of peripheral blood. This chain connects TRBV7-9 to TRBJ2-3; 8 nucleotides line up with TRBD1. Here the CDR3 DNA reads TGTGCCAGCAGCCCAGGGGGCCGACAGATAACAGATACGCAGTATTTT. It yields the protein CASSPGGRQITDTQYF.